Only a few counts were recorded for the clone carrying this T cell receptor beta chain. Its antigen is not known. A much larger clonotype is one base distant, so this may be a read error. The CDR3 runs to 16 residues. Germline loops: CDR1 MNHEY, CDR2 SVGEGT. V lost 4 bases and J lost 8; bases outside the gene matches: 13. The authors made TCR beta cDNA from roughly 480 ng total RNA with a constant-region primer. ARM-PCR was slightly modified, and three nested multiplex PCR rounds with it gave rise to the TCR beta libraries. Primers for the first two PCR rounds were TRBV1-TRBV30 forward primers and a C-beta reverse primer (roughly 10 cycles per round). TCRdb re-derived calls from the multiplex PCR reads in MiXCR, one entry per CDR3 protein. The sample consists of roughly 100,000 distinct CDR3 sequences, approximately 70% of them appearing once. From around 18-30 mg of unsorted bulk tissue, DNA and RNA were co-extracted together. Surgical resection was the treatment these patients received for primary liver carcinoma. Chronic HBV infection, which was untreated, was present in the patients.

The sample belongs to a study of tumor-infiltrating lymphocytes in primary liver carcinoma. Study-level findings and limits: Less overlap was seen in tumor-adjacent and tumor-blood pairs than in tumor region pairs. The study found only about 8-25% of top clones in all five tumor regions.

The receptor comes from a woman aged 55-69 years with primary liver carcinoma and hepatitis B virus infection. Sample: liver tumor tissue from sampling region 2. Noted subset: tumor region T2, inferior pole. This chain connects TRBV6-2 or TRBV6-3 to TRBJ2-1; 8 positions match TRBD2. In nucleotides, the CDR3 is TGTGCCAGCAGTTCCCGGGGTAGCGGGGCTCTCGATGAGCAGTTCTTC. It translates to CASSSRGSGALDEQFF.